This TCR beta chain was identified in a study of T cells in Graves' hyperthyroidism and ophthalmopathy. Amplified TCR beta CDR3 regions came from RNA transcripts. TCR CDR3 underwent first-round RT-PCR with the HTBI primer set. TCRdb redid the calling of the multiplex PCR reads with MiXCR, one entry per CDR3 protein. The sample carries about 540,000 distinct CDR3 sequences, about 45% recorded once. Germline lookup yields CDR1 MNHEY and CDR2 SVGEGT. J was trimmed by 2 bases and V by 8 bases; bases with no gene match: 18. There are 20 residues in the CDR3. The sequence was collected from a woman younger than 30 with Graves' hyperthyroidism. The sample taken for sequencing was peripheral blood or thyroid tissue (not recorded which). The chain links TRBV6-2 or TRBV6-3 to TRBJ2-2; TRBD2 matches at 12 bases. CDR3 region: CASLSASGRAYLVNTGELFF. For the CDR3, the DNA is TGTGCCAGCCTGAGTGCTAGCGGGAGGGCCTATCTGGTAAACACCGGGGAGCTGTTTTTT.